This TCR beta chain was recorded in a study of T cell responses to AZD1222 COVID-19 vaccine. Study-wide results and limits: Seropositive AZD1222 recipients at baseline numbered only five or six. A mostly white British donor set with more females was recruited, and clonal diversity was possibly underestimated. All repertoire sampling was performed exclusively after the peak T cell response. Increased Spike-specific TCR breadth and depth were observed after two AZD1222 doses.

TCRdb's copy holds only in-frame clones and misses some; the assay was immunoSEQ multiplex PCR. The data show roughly 70,000 clones, with roughly nine tenths seen just once and under 1.5% held by the top ten. CDR1 SGHTA and CDR2 FQGNSA come from the germline V gene. Trimming stripped 1 base from V and 3 bases from J, with 7 bases between. There are 13 residues in the CDR3. Details on this clone: Its matching antigen is unknown.

The chain carries TRBV7-2 and TRBJ2-7; perhaps TRBD1 as D (5 bases). The TCR was taken from an adult who received the AZD1222 COVID-19 vaccine. Sequencing used peripheral blood, obtained 28 days after the second AZD1222 dose. The CDR3 nucleotides are TGTGCCAGCAGCTTAGGGACAAACTACGAGCAGTACTTC. Translated, it gives CASSLGTNYEQYF.